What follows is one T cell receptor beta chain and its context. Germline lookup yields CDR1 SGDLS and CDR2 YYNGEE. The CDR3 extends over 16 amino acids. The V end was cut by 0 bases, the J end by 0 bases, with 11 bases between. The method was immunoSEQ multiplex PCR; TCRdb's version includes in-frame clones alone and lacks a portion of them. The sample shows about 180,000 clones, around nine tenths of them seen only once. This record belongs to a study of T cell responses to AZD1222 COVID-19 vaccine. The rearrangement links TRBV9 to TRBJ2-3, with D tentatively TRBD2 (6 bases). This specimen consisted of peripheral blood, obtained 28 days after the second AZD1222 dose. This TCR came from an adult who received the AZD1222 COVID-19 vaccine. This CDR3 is CASSVGPGVSTDTQYF. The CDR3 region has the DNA TGTGCCAGCAGCGTAGGGCCGGGGGTGAGCACAGATACGCAGTATTTT.